The clone carrying this T cell receptor (beta chain) was seen repeatedly, ten times or more. Its target is not known. These data originate in a study of cytomegalovirus exposure and HLA in healthy donors. Study conclusions and caveats: The study labeled roughly 160 TCR beta chains cytomegalovirus-associated.

Separation from the roughly 600-subject first cohort characterized the approximately 120-subject validation cohort, to which the donors belonged. Germline lookup yields CDR1 SEHNR and CDR2 FQNEAQ (reference sequence). The CDR3 length is 14 residues. V lost 0 bases to trimming and J lost 10 bases, with 12 bases between them. Measured with immunoSEQ multiplex PCR; TCRdb has only the in-frame clones, and not every one. The sample lists fewer than 100,000 clones, roughly 88% occurring once. The chain recombines TRBV7-9 with TRBJ1-4; no reliable D call. The origin of this receptor is a man aged 25-45 years in good health and CMV-seronegative. What was sequenced was PBMCs. The CDR3 here is CASSLASSGVKLFF. CDR3 coding DNA: TGTGCCAGCAGCTTAGCTTCGAGTGGAGTAAAACTGTTTTTT.